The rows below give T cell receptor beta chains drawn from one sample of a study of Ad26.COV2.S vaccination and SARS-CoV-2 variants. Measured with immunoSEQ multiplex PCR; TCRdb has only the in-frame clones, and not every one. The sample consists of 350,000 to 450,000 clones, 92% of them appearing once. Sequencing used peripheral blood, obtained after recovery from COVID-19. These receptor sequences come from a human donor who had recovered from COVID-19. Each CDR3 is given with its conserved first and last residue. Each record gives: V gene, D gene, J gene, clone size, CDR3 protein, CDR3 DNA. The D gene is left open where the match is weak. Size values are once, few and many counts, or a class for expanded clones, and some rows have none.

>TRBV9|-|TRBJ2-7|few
CASSVVGENEQYF
TGTGCCAGCAGCGTAGTGGGGGAAAACGAGCAGTACTTC
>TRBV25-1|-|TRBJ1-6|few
CASSESTGNNSPLHF
TGTGCCAGCAGTGAATCGACGGGAAATAATTCACCCCTCCACTTT
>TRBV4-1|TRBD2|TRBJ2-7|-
CASSQPGGIYEQYF
TGCGCCAGCAGCCAACCGGGGGGGATATACGAGCAGTACTTC
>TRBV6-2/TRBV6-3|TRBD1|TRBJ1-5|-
CASSYFGGTGGNTQPQHF
TGTGCCAGCAGTTACTTTGGTGGGACAGGGGGAAACACTCAGCCCCAGCATTTT
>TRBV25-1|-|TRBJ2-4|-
CASTGALKNIQYF
TGTGCCAGCACTGGGGCGCTAAAAAACATTCAGTACTTC
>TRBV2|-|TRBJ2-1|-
CASSERGDNEQFF
TGTGCCAGCAGTGAACGTGGGGACAATGAGCAGTTCTTC
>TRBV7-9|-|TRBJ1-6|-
CASSPRGPQPLHF
TGTGCCAGCAGCCCCCGGGGGCCACAACCCCTCCACTTT
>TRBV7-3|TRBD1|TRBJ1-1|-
CASSNRGRDTEAFF
TGTGCCAGCAGCAACAGGGGGCGCGACACTGAAGCTTTCTTT
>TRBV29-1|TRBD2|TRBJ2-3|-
CSVTFGGGGTDTQYF
TGCAGCGTTACATTCGGCGGGGGGGGCACAGATACGCAGTATTTT
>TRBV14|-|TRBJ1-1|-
CASSLWVNTEAFF
TGTGCCAGCAGCCTCTGGGTGAACACTGAAGCTTTCTTT
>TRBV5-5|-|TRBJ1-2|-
CASSADVWGNYGYTF
TGTGCCAGCAGCGCGGACGTTTGGGGAAACTATGGCTACACCTTC
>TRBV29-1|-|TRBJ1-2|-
CSVEAGRGGYTF
TGCAGCGTTGAAGCAGGGAGAGGGGGCTACACCTTC
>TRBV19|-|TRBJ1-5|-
CASLGNQLSQPQHF
TGTGCCAGTCTCGGGAATCAGTTGTCTCAGCCCCAGCATTTT
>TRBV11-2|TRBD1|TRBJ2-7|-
CASSLDGTGWDEQYF
TGTGCCAGCAGCTTAGATGGGACAGGGTGGGACGAGCAGTACTTC
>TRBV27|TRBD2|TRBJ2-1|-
CASSLESSGGYNEQFF
TGTGCCAGCAGTTTAGAATCTAGCGGGGGATACAATGAGCAGTTCTTC
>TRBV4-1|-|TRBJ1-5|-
CASSPFFYRVGSNQPQHF
TGCGCCAGCAGTCCTTTTTTTTACAGGGTCGGCTCCAATCAGCCCCAGCATTTT
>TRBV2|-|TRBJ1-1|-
CASSEGQANTEAFF
TGTGCCAGCAGTGAAGGACAGGCTAACACTGAAGCTTTCTTT
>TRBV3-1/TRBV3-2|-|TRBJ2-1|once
CASSQKQGNEQFF
TGTGCCAGCAGCCAAAAACAGGGAAATGAGCAGTTCTTC
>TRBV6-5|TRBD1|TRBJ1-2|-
CASSLRTGYGYTF
TGTGCCAGCAGTCTTCGGACAGGCTATGGCTACACCTTC
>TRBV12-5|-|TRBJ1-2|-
CASGLYGDGYTF
TGTGCTAGTGGTTTGTACGGGGATGGCTACACCTTC
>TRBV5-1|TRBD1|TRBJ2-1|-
CASSKDRGSLSQFF
TGCGCCAGCAGCAAGGACAGGGGATCCTTAAGTCAGTTCTTC
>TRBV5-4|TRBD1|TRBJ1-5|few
CASSWGTGGTNQPQHF
TGTGCCAGCAGCTGGGGGACAGGGGGGACCAATCAGCCCCAGCATTTT
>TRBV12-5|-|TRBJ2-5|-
CASAPGWKGGMETQYF
TGTGCTAGTGCCCCCGGTTGGAAAGGAGGGATGGAGACCCAGTACTTC
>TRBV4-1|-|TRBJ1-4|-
CASSRIRGEKLFF
TGCGCCAGCAGCCGGATTAGGGGGGAAAAACTGTTTTTT
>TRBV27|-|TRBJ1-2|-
CASSRAGYGYTF
TGTGCCAGCTCCAGGGCCGGCTATGGCTACACCTTC
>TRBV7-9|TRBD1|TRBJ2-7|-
CASSLAQGDLYEQYF
TGTGCCAGCAGCTTAGCACAGGGGGATCTCTACGAGCAGTACTTC
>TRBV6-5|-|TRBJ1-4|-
CASGAPPNEKLFF
TGTGCCAGCGGGGCACCTCCTAATGAAAAACTGTTTTTT
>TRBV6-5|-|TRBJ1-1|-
CASSRVGAEAFF
TGTGCCAGCAGTCGGGTGGGGGCTGAAGCTTTCTTT
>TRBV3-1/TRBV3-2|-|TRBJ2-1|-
CASSQANEQFF
TGTGCCAGCAGCCAAGCCAATGAGCAGTTCTTC
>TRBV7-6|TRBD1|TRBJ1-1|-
CASSPQGGRGTEAFF
TGTGCCAGCAGCCCTCAGGGGGGGCGAGGGACTGAAGCTTTCTTT
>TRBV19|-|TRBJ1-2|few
CASSNPGGTRSYGYTF
TGTGCCAGTAGTAACCCAGGCGGGACCCGAAGCTATGGCTACACCTTC
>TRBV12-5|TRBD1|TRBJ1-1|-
CASGSSGGATEAFF
TGTGCTAGTGGTTCGTCAGGGGGCGCAACTGAAGCTTTCTTT
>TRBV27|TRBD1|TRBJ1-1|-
CASSSTGTARNTEAFF
TGTGCCAGCAGCTCGACCGGGACAGCAAGGAACACTGAAGCTTTCTTT
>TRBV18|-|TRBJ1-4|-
CASSPIPGSINEKLFF
TGTGCCAGCTCACCTATTCCGGGATCTATTAATGAAAAACTGTTTTTT
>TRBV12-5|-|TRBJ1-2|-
CASGSQLGTYGYTF
TGTGCTAGTGGTTCCCAACTCGGGACCTATGGCTACACCTTC
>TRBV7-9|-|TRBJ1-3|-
CASSHWDKGNTIYF
TGTGCCAGCAGCCACTGGGACAAAGGAAACACCATATATTTT
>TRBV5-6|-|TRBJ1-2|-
CASSGADPYANYGYTF
TGTGCCAGCAGCGGGGCAGACCCATACGCTAACTATGGCTACACCTTC
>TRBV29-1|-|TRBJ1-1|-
CSATTQGMNTEAFF
TGCAGCGCCACGACTCAGGGTATGAACACTGAAGCTTTCTTT